One T cell receptor beta chain is described in this entry. It lacks a known antigen. The junction does not match germline at one end; this may be a read error. The record originates from a study of tumor-infiltrating lymphocytes in primary liver carcinoma (TCRdb year 2017). For context, the study as a whole: The five patients, three men and two women aged 30 to 69 years, had hepatocellular carcinoma (four) or combined HCC and intrahepatic cholangiocarcinoma (one). The five patients had tumors staged T1-T3 N0M0, with maximum diameters ranging from about 4.2 to 11 cm. Roughly 3.65 to 7.13 million productive TCRbeta reads were obtained per sample, and no significant difference in read depth was found between tissue types. The study combined TCRbeta repertoire sequencing, expression microarrays and whole-exome sequencing across five regions of each liver tumor, with adjacent normal tissue and blood. A total of about 35 specimens from 5 patients, comprising some 25 tumor regions, 5 adjacent noncancerous liver tissues and 5 peripheral blood samples, were covered by TCRbeta repertoire sequencing. To link TCRbeta repertoire diversity to the local molecular phenotype, the roughly 24 tumor region samples were profiled with Agilent mRNA microarrays. Repertoires from technical replicates were highly reproducible, with mean shared-clone rates around 0.89 and correlation coefficients above 0.95. Beyond this particular receptor, the publication reports: Because sequencing covered only the TCR beta chain and unpaired alpha chains were not captured, true repertoire diversity is likely underestimated. Bulk unsorted samples precluded comparing CD4+ and CD8+ T cell repertoires. The top 250 clones accounted for a significantly greater share of the repertoire in tumors than in blood (p = 0.039). With just a handful of patients in the study, the authors point out that the findings should be validated in a larger study. Repertoire overlap was found to be higher between tumor regions (mean roughly 35%) than between tumor-adjacent (approximately 17%) or tumor-blood (about 14%) pairs, consistent with antigen-driven expansion. Only about 8-24% of top clones were present in all five regions of a tumor, suggesting spatial heterogeneity of tumor-infiltrating T cells.

Total RNA and DNA were co-extracted from 20-30 mg of bulk tissue with the AllPrep DNA/RNA mini kit, without cell sorting. Between late 2015 and early 2016, a few patients in China with histopathologically diagnosed primary liver carcinoma had their tumors surgically resected. At the time of sampling, the patients were treatment-naive and had chronic HBV infection. Each tumor was sampled at five spatially separated regions: the tumor centre plus the superior, inferior, left-lateral and right-lateral poles. More than 90% viable tumor cells were found by histology in every tumor sample. Each fresh piece of tumor and adjacent tissue was cut in two, with one half stored in RNAlater at -80 degrees C and the other half sent for histology. Using a constant-region primer and ProtoScript II reverse transcriptase, TCRbeta-specific cDNA was reverse-transcribed from approximately 0.5 ug total RNA. TCRbeta libraries were built with three nested multiplex PCR rounds, a slightly modified ARM-PCR procedure. Multiplex TRBV1-TRBV30 forward primers and a Cbeta reverse primer were used in the first two PCR rounds, each of which was run for approximately 9 cycles. A final 25-cycle PCR with Deep VentR polymerase added sample barcodes and Illumina adapters. Before sequencing, amplicons of 200-500 bp were gel-purified using a QIAquick gel extraction kit. The TCRbeta amplicons were sequenced with 250-bp paired-end reads on an Illumina HiSeq 2500. The source study handled its data this way. To recover full CDR3 sequences, reads were quality-trimmed using Trimmomatic v0.33 and paired reads were then merged using FLASH v1.2.11. V, D and J germline segments were assigned to the rearranged TCRbeta sequences by MiGEC v1.2.1b. Clonotype statistics and Shannon-Wiener diversity indices were calculated with VDJtools v1.0.0. Except for diversity analysis, only each sample's 250 most abundant clonotypes were used in subsequent analyses to reduce sampling bias. TCRdb ran its own pipeline on the public reads, namely fastp trimming at Q25 and MiXCR clone calling, and kept in-frame beta chains. Each entry is one CDR3 protein sequence, shown with its most common DNA and genes. The V and J calls and clone size are TCRdb's, not the authors'. Present in this sample are 55,000 to 65,000 distinct CDR3 sequences, less than 75% of which were seen just once. In total, the top ten clones hold approximately 54% of the sample.

The germline V gene sets CDR1 to ENHRY and CDR2 to SYGVKD. Its CDR3 holds 15 amino acids, cysteine through phenylalanine. Of the read, only the CDR3 DNA is kept; its 45 bases are in frame from base 1. The sample was liver tumor tissue from sampling region 2. In light of the paper, this sample's cell subset or site label describes: tumor region T2, inferior pole. The sequence was collected from a man between 35 and 55 years old with primary liver carcinoma and hepatitis B virus infection. The chain links TRBV10-3 with TRBJ2-1; the central 9 bases match TRBD2. The encoded CDR3 is CAIMSFSGSYNEQFF. In nucleotides, the sequence is TGTGCCATCATGTCGTTTAGCGGGAGCTACAACGAGCAGTTCTTC.